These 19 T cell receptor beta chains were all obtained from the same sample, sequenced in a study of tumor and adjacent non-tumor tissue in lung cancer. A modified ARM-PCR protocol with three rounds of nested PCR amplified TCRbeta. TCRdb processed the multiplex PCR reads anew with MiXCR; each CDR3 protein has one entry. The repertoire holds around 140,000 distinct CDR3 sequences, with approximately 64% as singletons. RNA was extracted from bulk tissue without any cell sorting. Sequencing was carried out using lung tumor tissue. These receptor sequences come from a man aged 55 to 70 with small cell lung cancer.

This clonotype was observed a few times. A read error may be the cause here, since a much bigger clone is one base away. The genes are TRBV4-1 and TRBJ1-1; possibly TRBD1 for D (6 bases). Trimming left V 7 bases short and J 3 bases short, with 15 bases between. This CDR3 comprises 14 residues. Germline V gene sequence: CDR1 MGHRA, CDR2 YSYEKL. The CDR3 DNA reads TGCGCCAGCATAAAGGGGGGCCGGTACACTGAAGCTTTCTTT. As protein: CASIKGGRYTEAFF.

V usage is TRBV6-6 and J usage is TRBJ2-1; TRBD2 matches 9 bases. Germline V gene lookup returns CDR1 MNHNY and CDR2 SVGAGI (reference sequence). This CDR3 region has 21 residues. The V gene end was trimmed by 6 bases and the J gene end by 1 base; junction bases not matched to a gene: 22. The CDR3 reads CASRSSPRGAGGPRSYNEQFF. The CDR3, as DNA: TGTGCCAGCAGATCTAGCCCTAGGGGGGCGGGAGGGCCTAGGTCCTACAATGAGCAGTTCTTC.

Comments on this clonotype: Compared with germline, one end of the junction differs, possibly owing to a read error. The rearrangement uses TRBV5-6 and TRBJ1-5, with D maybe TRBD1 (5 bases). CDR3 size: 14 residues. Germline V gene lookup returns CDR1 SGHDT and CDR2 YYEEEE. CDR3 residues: CASSLLGRNQPRHF. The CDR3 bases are TGTGCCAGCAGCTTGTTGGGACGAAATCAGCCCCGGCATTTT.

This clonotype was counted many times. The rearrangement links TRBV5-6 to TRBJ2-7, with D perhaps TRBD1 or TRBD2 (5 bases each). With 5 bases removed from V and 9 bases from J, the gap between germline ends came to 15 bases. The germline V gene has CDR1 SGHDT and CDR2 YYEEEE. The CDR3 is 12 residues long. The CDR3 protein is CASRSSSGTQYV. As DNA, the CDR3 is TGTGCCAGCAGGTCCTCCTCGGGGACGCAGTACGTC.

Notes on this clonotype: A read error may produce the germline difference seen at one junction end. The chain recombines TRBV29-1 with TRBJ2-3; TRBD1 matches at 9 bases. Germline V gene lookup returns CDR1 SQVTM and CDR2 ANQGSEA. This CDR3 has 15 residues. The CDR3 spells CSVDPTGGNTYTQYF. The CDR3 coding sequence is TGCAGCGTAGATCCGACAGGGGGGAACACATATACGCAGTATTTT.

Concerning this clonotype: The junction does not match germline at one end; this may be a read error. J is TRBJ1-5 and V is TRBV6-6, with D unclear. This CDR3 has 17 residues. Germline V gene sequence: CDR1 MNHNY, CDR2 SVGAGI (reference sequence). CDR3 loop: CAISYSFDAGSNQPQHF. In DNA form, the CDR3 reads TGTGCCATCAGTTACTCATTCGATGCGGGGAGCAATCAGCCCCAGCATTTT.

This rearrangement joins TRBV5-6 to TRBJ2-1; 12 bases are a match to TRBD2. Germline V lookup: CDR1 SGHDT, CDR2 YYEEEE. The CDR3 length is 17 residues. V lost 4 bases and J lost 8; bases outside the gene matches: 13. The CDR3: CASSIGLTSGSRDEQFF. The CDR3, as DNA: TGTGCCAGCAGCATAGGGCTGACTAGCGGGAGTAGGGATGAGCAGTTCTTC.

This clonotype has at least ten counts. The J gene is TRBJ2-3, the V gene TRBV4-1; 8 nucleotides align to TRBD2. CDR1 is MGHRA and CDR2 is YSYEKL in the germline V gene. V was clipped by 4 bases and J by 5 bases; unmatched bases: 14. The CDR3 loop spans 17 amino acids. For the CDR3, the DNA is TGCGCCAGCAGCCCTTACCTCTACCGGGAGGGAGGAGATACGCAGTATTTT. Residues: CASSPYLYREGGDTQYF.

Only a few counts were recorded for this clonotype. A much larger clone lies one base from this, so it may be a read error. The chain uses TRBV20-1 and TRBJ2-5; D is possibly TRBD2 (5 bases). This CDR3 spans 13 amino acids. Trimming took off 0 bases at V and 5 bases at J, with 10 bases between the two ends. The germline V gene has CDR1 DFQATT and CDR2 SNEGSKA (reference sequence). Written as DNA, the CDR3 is TGCAGTGCTAGAGATCACGGGATCGAGACCCAGTACTTC. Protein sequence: CSARDHGIETQYF.

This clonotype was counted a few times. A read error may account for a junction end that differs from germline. The CDR3: CATSDLGWEELLF. The CDR3 DNA reads TGTGCCACTAGTGATTTAGGGTGGGAGGAGCTGCTTTTT. The rearrangement joins TRBV24-1 to TRBJ2-2, with a possible D match to TRBD2 (6 bases). Germline CDR1 and CDR2: KGHDR and SFDVKD. The CDR3 contains 13 residues.

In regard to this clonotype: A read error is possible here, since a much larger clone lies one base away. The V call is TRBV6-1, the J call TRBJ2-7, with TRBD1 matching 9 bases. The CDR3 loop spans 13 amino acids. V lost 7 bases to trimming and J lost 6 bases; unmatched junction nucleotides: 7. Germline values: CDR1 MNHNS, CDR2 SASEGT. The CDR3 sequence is CASNPDRGTEQYF. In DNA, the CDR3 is TGTGCCAGCAACCCGGACAGGGGCACCGAGCAGTACTTC.

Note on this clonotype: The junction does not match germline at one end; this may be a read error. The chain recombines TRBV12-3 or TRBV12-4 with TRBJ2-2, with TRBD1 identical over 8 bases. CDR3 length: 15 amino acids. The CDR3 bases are TGTGCCAGCAGCCCCAGGGGGCGGGTCACCGGGGCGCTGTTTTTT. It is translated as CASSPRGRVTGALFF.

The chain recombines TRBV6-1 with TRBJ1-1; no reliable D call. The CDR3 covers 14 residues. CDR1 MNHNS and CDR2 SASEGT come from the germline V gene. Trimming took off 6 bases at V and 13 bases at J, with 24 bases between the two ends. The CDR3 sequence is CASRAWVGTPGVFF. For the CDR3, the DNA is TGTGCCAGCAGGGCGTGGGTTGGAACCCCTGGAGTTTTCTTT.

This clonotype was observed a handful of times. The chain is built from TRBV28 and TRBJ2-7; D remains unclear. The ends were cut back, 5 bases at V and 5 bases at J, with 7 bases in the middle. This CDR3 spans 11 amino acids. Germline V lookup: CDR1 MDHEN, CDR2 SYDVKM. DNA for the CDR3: TGTGCCAGCAGTCCACGGCACGAGCAGTACTTC. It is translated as CASSPRHEQYF.

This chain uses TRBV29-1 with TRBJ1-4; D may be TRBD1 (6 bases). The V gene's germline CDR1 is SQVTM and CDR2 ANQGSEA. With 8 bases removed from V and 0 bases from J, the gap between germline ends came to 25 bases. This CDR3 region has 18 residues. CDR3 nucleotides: TGCAGCACTAAAAGCGCGTCCGGGGGCGGTCCAACTAATGAAAAACTGTTTTTT. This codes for CSTKSASGGGPTNEKLFF.

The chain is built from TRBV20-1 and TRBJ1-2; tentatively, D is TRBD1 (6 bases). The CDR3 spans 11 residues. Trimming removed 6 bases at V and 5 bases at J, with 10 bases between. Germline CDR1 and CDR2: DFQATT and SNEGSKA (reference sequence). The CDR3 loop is CSAPDRYGYTF. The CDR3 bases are TGCAGTGCCCCGGACAGATATGGCTACACCTTC.

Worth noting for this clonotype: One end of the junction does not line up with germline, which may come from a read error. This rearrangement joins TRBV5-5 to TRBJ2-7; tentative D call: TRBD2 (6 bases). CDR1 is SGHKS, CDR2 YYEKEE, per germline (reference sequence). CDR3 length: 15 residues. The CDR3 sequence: CASSLEGGGLVEQYF. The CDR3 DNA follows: TGTGCCAGCAGTTTGGAAGGTGGAGGGTTGGTCGAGCAGTACTTC. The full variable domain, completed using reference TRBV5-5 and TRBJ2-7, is DAGVTQSPTHLIKTRGQQVTLRCSPISGHKSVSWYQQVLGQGPQFIFQYYEKEERGRGNFPDRFSARQFPNYSSELNVNALLLGDSALYLCASSLEGGGLVEQYFGPGTRLTVT.

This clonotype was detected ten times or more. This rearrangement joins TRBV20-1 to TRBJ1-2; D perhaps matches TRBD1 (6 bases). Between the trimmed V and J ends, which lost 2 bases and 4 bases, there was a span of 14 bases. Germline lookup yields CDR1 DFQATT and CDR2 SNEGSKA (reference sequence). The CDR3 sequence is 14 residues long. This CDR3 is CSARRGGGVYGYTF. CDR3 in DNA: TGCAGTGCTAGAAGGGGAGGGGGGGTCTATGGCTACACCTTC.

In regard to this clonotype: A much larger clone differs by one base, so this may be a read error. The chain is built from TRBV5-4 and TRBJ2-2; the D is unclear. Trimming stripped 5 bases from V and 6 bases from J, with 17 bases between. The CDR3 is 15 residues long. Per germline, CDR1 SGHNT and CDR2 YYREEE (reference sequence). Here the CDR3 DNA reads TGTGCCAGCAGGTTGAGGCCCGATGGAGCCGGGGAGCTGTTTTTT. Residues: CASRLRPDGAGELFF.